This T cell receptor (beta chain) was observed in a study of Ad26.COV2.S vaccination and SARS-CoV-2 variants. Treatment meaning: around 19 received Ad26.COV2.S at low or high dose, single or two shots; several received placebo; per-sample allocation not given. Day 63 after the first vaccine or placebo injection was the time point for sampling. Germline lookup yields CDR1 SEHNR and CDR2 FQNEAQ (reference sequence). V was cut by 3 bases and J by 2 bases, with 17 bases left in between. The CDR3 is made up of 17 amino acids. Method: immunoSEQ multiplex PCR; TCRdb's copy keeps in-frame clones and lacks some. Of around 300,000 clones listed, less than 90% are singletons.

The source was peripheral blood, collected in a trial of Ad26.COV2.S vaccine versus placebo. V is TRBV7-9 and J is TRBJ1-5; tentative D call: TRBD1 (6 bases). The source of this sequence is a person between 18 and 60 years old who received the Ad26.COV2.S COVID-19 vaccine or a placebo. As DNA, the CDR3 is TGTGCCAGCAGCTTCGTGGGACCACAGGGTCGCAATCAGCCCCAGCATTTT. Its protein is CASSFVGPQGRNQPQHF.